Following are 12 T cell receptor beta chains from one sample sequenced in a study of response to subunit inactivated influenza vaccine. TCRdb reanalysed the RT-PCR reads using MiXCR and keeps one entry per CDR3 protein. The data contain 500,000 to 600,000 distinct CDR3 sequences, about 12% of them seen just once; the ten biggest clones take up about a tenth. This specimen consisted of PBMCs from blood, obtained on the day of vaccination. The receptors stem from a man aged 50-59 years who received an inactivated influenza vaccine.

This clonotype showed up just a few times. J is TRBJ2-7 and V is TRBV27, with 9 bases lining up with TRBD1. The CDR3 totals 14 residues. V lost 6 bases to trimming and J lost 5 bases; unmatched junction nucleotides: 8. Germline V lookup: CDR1 MNHEY, CDR2 SMNVEV (reference sequence). CDR3 sequence reads: CASSVLGTGHEQYF. The CDR3 nucleotides are TGTGCCAGCAGCGTTTTGGGGACAGGGCACGAGCAGTACTTC.

This clonotype has more than one count but fewer than ten. The genes are TRBV14 and TRBJ1-5; D gene ambiguous. V was pared by 5 bases and J by 7 bases, with 12 bases between. Per the germline V gene, CDR1 is SGHDN and CDR2 is FVKESK. The length of the CDR3 is 13 residues. CDR3: CASSEGGIQPQHF. As DNA, the CDR3 is TGTGCCAGCAGCGAGGGAGGTATACAGCCCCAGCATTTT.

In this sample, this clonotype turned up a few times. The chain uses TRBV5-5 and TRBJ1-1; D is possibly TRBD1 (5 bases). The CDR3 has 13 amino acids. V gave up 3 bases and J gave up 8 bases, with 14 bases separating them. Germline CDR1 and CDR2: SGHKS and YYEKEE (reference sequence). The CDR3 protein is CASSSYTGTEAFF. As DNA, the CDR3 is TGTGCCAGCAGCTCGTACACCGGGACCGAAGCTTTCTTT.

The genes are TRBV10-3 and TRBJ2-2; 7 bases map to TRBD1. This CDR3 spans 16 amino acids. Trimming at V came to 5 bases and at J to 0 bases, leaving 6 bases not matched to a gene. Germline CDR1 is ENHRY and CDR2 is SYGVKD. DNA for the CDR3: TGTGCCATCAGTCTACTGGGACAGCCGAACACCGGGGAGCTGTTTTTT. This encodes CAISLLGQPNTGELFF.

V and J are TRBV7-2 and TRBJ1-2; TRBD1 matches 8 bases. The CDR3 contains 14 residues. The germline CDR1 and CDR2 sequences are SGHTA and FQGNSA. The trim removed 5 bases at V and 3 bases at J, leaving 5 bases unmatched. This CDR3 reads CASSARQGHYGYTF. The CDR3 nucleotides are TGTGCCAGCAGCGCTCGACAGGGGCACTATGGCTACACCTTC.

This clonotype has only a few counts. The J gene is TRBJ2-5, the V gene TRBV5-1; TRBD2 aligns across 10 bases. Germline V CDR1 and CDR2: SGHRS, YFSETQ. The CDR3 totals 15 residues. Trimming removed 2 bases from V and 3 bases from J; junction bases left unmatched: 4. CDR3 DNA: TGCGCCAGCAGCTTAGGGACTAGCGACGAAGAGACCCAGTACTTC. Translated, it gives CASSLGTSDEETQYF.

This clonotype has a handful of counts. A junction end diverges from the germline sequence, so it may reflect a read error. The V and J genes are TRBV20-1 and TRBJ2-1; the D gene is possibly TRBD1 (5 bases). The V gene's germline CDR1 is DFQATT and CDR2 SNEGSKA (reference sequence). The CDR3 is 14 amino acids. CDR3 coding DNA: TGCAGTGCTAGATCACTGGAGACAGACAATGAGCAGTTTTTC. Translating gives CSARSLETDNEQFF.

This rearrangement joins TRBV24-1 to TRBJ2-5, with D maybe TRBD2 (6 bases). This CDR3 is 16 amino acids long. Trimming cost V 1 base and J 1 base, with 12 bases left between them. CDR1 and CDR2 (germline): KGHDR, SFDVKD. In nucleotides, the CDR3 is TGTGCCACCAGTGATTTTGGTCGGGGGATCCAAGAGACCCAGTACTTC. This codes for CATSDFGRGIQETQYF.

This clonotype has at least ten counts. The rearrangement uses TRBV5-6 and TRBJ2-1; D is unresolved. Per the germline V gene, CDR1 is SGHDT and CDR2 is YYEEEE. This CDR3 has 16 amino acids. The V gene lost 4 bases and the J gene lost 0 bases, with 14 bases spanning the gap. The CDR3 nucleotides are TGTGCCAGCAGCCGCTATGACATAAGCTCCTACAATGAGCAGTTCTTC. Amino acid sequence: CASSRYDISSYNEQFF.

The chain links TRBV7-6 to TRBJ1-3; the D gene is possibly TRBD1 (6 bases). From germline, CDR1 is SGHVS and CDR2 FNYEAQ. The CDR3 has 15 amino acids. V was pared by 4 bases and J by 0 bases, with 10 bases between. DNA of the CDR3: TGTGCCAGCAGCTCCGGACAGTCCTCTGGAAACACCATATATTTT. The encoded protein is CASSSGQSSGNTIYF.

The V call is TRBV5-1, the J call TRBJ2-1, with 9 bases fitting TRBD2. After removal of 5 bases from V and 5 bases from J, the junction contained 8 bases not matched to a gene. Germline CDR1 reads SGHRS; CDR2 reads YFSETQ. CDR3 size: 15 residues. The CDR3 reads CASSGSSGADNEQFF. The CDR3 DNA is TGCGCCAGCAGTGGGTCTAGCGGGGCAGACAATGAGCAGTTCTTC.

This clonotype was seen many times. This chain uses TRBV28 with TRBJ1-2; TRBD1 is a possible D gene (5 bases). V was trimmed by 4 bases and J by 11 bases, leaving 20 bases between them. Germline-derived CDR1 and CDR2 are MDHEN and SYDVKM. The CDR3 is 14 amino acids. The CDR3 DNA is TGTGCCAGCAGTTCAACCCCCCGGGACGGCCGATACACCTTC. Its protein is CASSSTPRDGRYTF.